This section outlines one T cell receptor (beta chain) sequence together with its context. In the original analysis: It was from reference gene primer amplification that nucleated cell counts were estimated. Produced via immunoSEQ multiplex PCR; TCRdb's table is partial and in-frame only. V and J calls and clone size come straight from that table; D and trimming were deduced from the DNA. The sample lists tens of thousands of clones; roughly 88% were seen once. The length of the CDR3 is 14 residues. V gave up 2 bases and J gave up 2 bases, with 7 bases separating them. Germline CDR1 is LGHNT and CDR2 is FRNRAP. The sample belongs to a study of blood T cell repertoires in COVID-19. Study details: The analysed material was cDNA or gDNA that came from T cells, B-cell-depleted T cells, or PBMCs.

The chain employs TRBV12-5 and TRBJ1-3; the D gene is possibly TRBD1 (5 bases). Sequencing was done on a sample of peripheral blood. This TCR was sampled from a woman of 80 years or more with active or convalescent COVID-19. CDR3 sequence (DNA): TGTGCTAGTGGTTTGTCGGGGGCTGGAAACACCATATATTTT. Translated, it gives CASGLSGAGNTIYF.